The TCR beta chain described here comes from a study of early T cells in non-severe SARS-CoV-2 infection. Study context: It was bulk RNA from unsorted whole blood that was sequenced, and the chains were unpaired.

Broader study findings: Anti-spike CD8 responses were favored by VDJdb matching, which missed private and CD4 specificities.

Unique molecular identifiers were attached to individual cDNA molecules. TCRdb re-derived calls from the 5' RACE reads in MiXCR, one entry per CDR3 protein. There are some 120,000 distinct CDR3 sequences in the sample; approximately 15% occur only once, and just over 20% lies in the top ten. The CDR3 contains 13 residues. The germline V gene has CDR1 DFQATT and CDR2 SNEGSKA (reference sequence). Deletions cut 5 bases from V and 1 base from J, with 11 bases between. This clonotype was observed many times. What it recognizes is unknown. Material for sequencing was whole blood. V gene TRBV20-1 combines with J gene TRBJ1-1; D ambiguous. The origin of this receptor is an adult who was a healthcare worker with PCR-confirmed SARS-CoV-2 infection or an uninfected control (not recorded which). The CDR3 region is CSARGWGNTEAFF. The DNA for the CDR3 is TGCAGTGCTCGAGGATGGGGGAACACTGAAGCTTTCTTT.